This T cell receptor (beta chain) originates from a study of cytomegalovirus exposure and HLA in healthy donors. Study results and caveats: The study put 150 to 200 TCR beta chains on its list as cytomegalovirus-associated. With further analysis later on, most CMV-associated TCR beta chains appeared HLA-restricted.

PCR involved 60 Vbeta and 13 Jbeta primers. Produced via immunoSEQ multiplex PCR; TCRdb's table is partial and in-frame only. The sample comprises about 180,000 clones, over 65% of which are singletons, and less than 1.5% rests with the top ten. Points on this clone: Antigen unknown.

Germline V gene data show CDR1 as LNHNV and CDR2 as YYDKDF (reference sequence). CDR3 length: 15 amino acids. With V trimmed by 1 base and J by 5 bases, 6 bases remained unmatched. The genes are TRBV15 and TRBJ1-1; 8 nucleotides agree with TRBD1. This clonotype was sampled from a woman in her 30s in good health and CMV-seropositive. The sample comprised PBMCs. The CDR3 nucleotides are TGTGCCACCAGCAGAGCTCCCACAGGGGGGACTGAAGCTTTCTTT. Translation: CATSRAPTGGTEAFF.